This T cell receptor beta chain was recorded in a study of shared clonotypes between healthy human individuals (TCRdb year 2020). Notes on the research overall: Two women and three men aged 18 to 49 years were included in the cohort. Per donor, three plates each were used for CD4 naive and CD4 memory, two for CD8 naive, and one for CD8 memory. Blood TCR repertoires of about 5 healthy adults were deeply sequenced to estimate repertoire size and the extent of clonotype sharing between individuals. Libraries were prepared and TCR repertoires were sequenced by different laboratories using diverse techniques, in order to increase sequencing depth and limit assay-specific biases. Between about 0.9 and 10 billion PBMCs per donor were obtained by leukapheresis.

Using the deep immunoSEQ assay, TCR CDR3 regions were amplified from genomic DNA by multiplex PCR. Extracted genomic DNA from each cell subset was spread evenly across all wells of several immunoSEQ 96-well plates, with each plate serving as a replicate. For sorted subsets, each replicate PCR was loaded with 200 ng genomic DNA, equivalent to about 33,000 T cell genomes. Purified libraries were quantified with a Qubit 3.0 fluorometer, sized on a Bioanalyzer 2100, and re-quantified with the KAPA Library Quantification kit. A separate single-read 150-cycle Illumina NextSeq 550 flow cell was used to sequence each immunoSEQ 96-well plate. The original pipeline was this. Because only junctional sequences without quality scores were contained in the immunoSEQ output, filtering matching that applied to full-length reads could not be performed. To assign V/J genes and CDR3, sequences were annotated using PyIR, a Python wrapper for IgBLAST v1.9, with IMGT germline references. Reads were filtered out if the reads had weak V/J assignments (E-value above 1e-6), no CDR3, stop codons, out-of-frame junctions, or ambiguous translated residues. V3J clonotypes were defined as sequences sharing an identical inferred V gene, J gene, and CDR3 amino acid sequence. To compute the percentage overlap between repertoires, the number of shared unique clonotypes was divided by the size of the smaller repertoire. Repertoire richness was assessed with RTK rarefaction, the Chao1 estimator, and Recon v2.1 estimates of unobserved clonotypes. Generation probabilities for all TCRbeta clonotypes obtained by the gDNA method from four donors were computed using OLGA. TCRdb re-hosts the immuneACCESS table, in-frame sequences only. Its copies lack some clones; in the studies checked, an unresolved V gene accounts for under half of them, and the cause for the rest is not known. V, J and clone size are those of that table, while D and trimming were read from the DNA. The sample table lists about 1.1 million clones, approximately 80% of them with a count of one. The ten top clones hold roughly 0.9% of the sample.

Unmatched junction bases come to 6, with V trimmed by 5 bases and J by 5 bases. The CDR3 covers 13 residues, taking in both the cysteine and the phenylalanine. Only the CDR3 part of the read is kept: 39 bases, read in frame from the first base. CDR1 SQVTM and CDR2 ANQGSEA were looked up in the germline V gene. Donors were healthy HIV-negative adults with no recently reported acute infections or vaccinations. Every donor was a Caucasian adult residing in Nashville, Tennessee, USA. Magnetic negative selection was used to enrich CD4+ T cells, after which naive cells were positively selected on CD45RA and the negative fraction became the memory subset. Blood was obtained by leukapheresis, after which PBMCs were separated by Ficoll-Histopaque density gradient centrifugation and cryopreserved in liquid nitrogen vapor phase. Analytical flow cytometry was used to check the purity and quantity of every magnetically sorted T cell population. Genomic DNA was isolated from every sorted fraction and measured by UV absorbance on a Nanodrop 2000c.

On the study overall, not on this receptor specifically: Across a few donors, approximately 5% of naive CD4, more than 3% of naive CD8, about 2% of memory CD4, and about 0.4% of memory CD8 clonotypes were shared. Larger estimated clonotype richness was generally found for naive subsets than for memory subsets. Rarefaction of sorted-subset datasets indicated incomplete sequencing despite the large sequencing depth. Pairwise subsampling indicated that sequencing depth was expected to affect the degree of clonotype sharing among donors. Sampling was restricted to blood, and TCR repertoires in tissue are likely to differ from TCR repertoires in blood. Compared with non-shared clonotypes, the clonotypes found in all four sorted-subset donors had higher generation probabilities. The genetic and exposure-history diversity represented was limited by the small number of donors.

This clone occurred once. The antigen it recognizes is unknown. No much larger clone exists at a distance of one base, and base qualities are not known. Sample: memory CD4+ T cells from PBMCs. Read against the paper, the sample's cell subset or site label means: CD45RA-negative fraction. In this chain, TRBV29-1 is recombined with TRBJ2-7; 10 middle bases align to TRBD1. The TCR was taken from a man aged 18 to 30 in good health. Some clones in this sample may be carry-over from other donors' samples. Here is the DNA: TGCAGCGTTACGACAGGGGGCCTGAACGAGCAGTACTTC. It encodes CSVTTGGLNEQYF.